This is a list of T cell receptor beta chains from one sample in a study of cytomegalovirus exposure and HLA in healthy donors. The protocol was immunoSEQ multiplex PCR, while the TCRdb copy is restricted to in-frame clones and leaves out a portion. This table has approximately 50,000 clones, roughly four fifths appearing once. The specimen was PBMCs. The receptors were gathered from a boy between 10 and 17 years old in good health and CMV-seropositive. CDR3s include the opening cysteine and the closing phenylalanine or tryptophan. The D gene is left open where the match is weak. Part of the rows lack a size; the others show once, few, many or a class for expanded clones.

>TRBV9|14|-|TRBJ1-5|-
TGTGCCAGCAGCGGAAAAGGGGGCAATCAGCCCCAGCATTTT
CASSGKGGNQPQHF
>TRBV2|13|-|TRBJ2-3|once
TGTGCCAGCAGTGATCAAGGAGGAAATACGCAGTATTTT
CASSDQGGNTQYF
>TRBV6-5|16|TRBD1|TRBJ1-1|few
TGTGCCAGCAGTTACTGGTCAGGGGGTCTTTACACTGAAGCTTTCTTT
CASSYWSGGLYTEAFF
>TRBV4-1|17|TRBD2|TRBJ2-3|few
TGCGCCAGCAGCCAAGTAGTTAGCGGGGGGGCCACAGATACGCAGTATTTT
CASSQVVSGGATDTQYF
>TRBV11-2|15|-|TRBJ1-1|-
TGTGCCAGCAGCTTAGGGGCCCATCTGAACACTGAAGCTTTCTTT
CASSLGAHLNTEAFF
>TRBV5-4|16|TRBD1|TRBJ1-1|-
TGTGCCAGCAGCCGTGACAGGGGCACTTGGGACACTGAAGCTTTCTTT
CASSRDRGTWDTEAFF
>TRBV5-4|15|-|TRBJ2-7|few
TGTGCCAGCAGCCAGGCCGCGAGTCGCTCCTACGAGCAGTACTTC
CASSQAASRSYEQYF
>TRBV19|12|-|TRBJ2-7|-
TGTGCCAGTAGTGCAGGTTCCTACGAGCAGTACTTC
CASSAGSYEQYF
>TRBV15|14|-|TRBJ1-2|-
TGTGCCACCAGCAAGACATGGGGGGACTATGGCTACACCTTC
CATSKTWGDYGYTF
>TRBV9|16|TRBD1|TRBJ2-7|-
TGTGCCAGCAGCATAGACGGGACAGGGAACTCCTACGAGCAGTACTTC
CASSIDGTGNSYEQYF
>TRBV7-7|16|-|TRBJ2-5|once
TGTGCTAGCAGCCCTTTAGCGGCTCCCGGGCAAGAGACCCAGTACTTC
CASSPLAAPGQETQYF
>TRBV7-2|15|TRBD2|TRBJ2-4|-
TGTGCCAGCAGCGTTACTAGCGCAAATCCAGACATTCAGTACTTC
CASSVTSANPDIQYF
>TRBV6-5|14|TRBD1|TRBJ1-5|-
TGTGCCAGCAGTTACGGACAGGACAATCAGCCCCAGCATTTT
CASSYGQDNQPQHF
>TRBV10-3|14|TRBD2|TRBJ2-1|-
TGTGCCATCAACGGGGGGAGCTCCTACAATGAGCAGTTCTTC
CAINGGSSYNEQFF
>TRBV6-5|15|-|TRBJ1-1|-
TGTGCCAGCAGGAGGGGGTCAACAGGGTCCACTGAAGCTTTCTTT
CASRRGSTGSTEAFF
>TRBV19|13|TRBD1|TRBJ1-1|-
TGTGCCAGTAGTCTTTGGGACAGGGCGTACGCTTTCTTT
CASSLWDRAYAFF
>TRBV5-4|12|-|TRBJ2-5|-
TGTGCCAGCACGTCAGGCGAGGAGACCCAGTACTTC
CASTSGEETQYF
>TRBV7-2|14|TRBD2|TRBJ2-7|-
TGTGCCAGCAGCTTAAGCGGGGGTTCCTACGAGCAGTACTTC
CASSLSGGSYEQYF
>TRBV29-1|14|TRBD2|TRBJ2-5|-
TGCAGCGTTGAAGTCGCGGGGGGTGGGGAGACCCAGTACTTC
CSVEVAGGGETQYF
>TRBV25-1|13|-|TRBJ1-1|once
TGTGCCAGCAGTGATGAGGGGGGGTTTGAAGCTTTCTTT
CASSDEGGFEAFF
>TRBV4-1|15|-|TRBJ2-5|-
TGCGCCAGCAGCCCCCTGGGGGGGGGCCGGAAGACCCAGTACTTC
CASSPLGGGRKTQYF
>TRBV9|15|-|TRBJ1-6|few
TGTGCCAGCAGCGTAGAGGGACACCTGAATTCACCCCTCCACTTT
CASSVEGHLNSPLHF
>TRBV4-1|15|-|TRBJ2-3|-
TGCGCCAGCAGAGCGACCGCGGGGAGCACAGATACGCAGTATTTT
CASRATAGSTDTQYF
>TRBV19|14|-|TRBJ1-2|-
TGTGCCAGTAGTACTGCAGGACAGAACTATGGCTACACCTTC
CASSTAGQNYGYTF
>TRBV4-2|11|-|TRBJ2-7|-
TGTGCCAGCAGCCATTCTTACGAGCAGTACTTC
CASSHSYEQYF
>TRBV27|14|TRBD1|TRBJ1-1|-
TGTGCCAGCAGTTCCAGGACAGGGCGTACTGAAGCTTTCTTT
CASSSRTGRTEAFF
>TRBV2|13|-|TRBJ1-4|-
TGTGCCTCGAGGGGGAGGGGGGACGGAAAACTGTTTTTT
CASRGRGDGKLFF
>TRBV6-5|15|-|TRBJ2-1|-
TGTGCCAGCAGTTCCCCAATGAGCTCCTACAATGAGCAGTTCTTC
CASSSPMSSYNEQFF
>TRBV6-1|15|-|TRBJ2-7|-
TGTGCCAGCAGTGAAAGGACAGTGAGCTCCTACGAGCAGTACTTC
CASSERTVSSYEQYF
>TRBV6-1|13|-|TRBJ1-4|-
TGTGCCAGCAGTGTAAACAGGAATGAAAAACTGTTTTTT
CASSVNRNEKLFF
>TRBV28|14|TRBD2|TRBJ2-1|-
TGTGCCAGCAGTTTAGCGGGGGGGTCTGTTGAGCAGTTCTTC
CASSLAGGSVEQFF
>TRBV4-1|17|TRBD2|TRBJ2-3|-
TGCGCCAGCAGCAAACTTATAGCGGGGGGGCGCGCAGATACGCAGTATTTT
CASSKLIAGGRADTQYF